A single sample gave rise to the 28 T cell receptor beta chains below, sequenced in a study of blood T cell repertoires in COVID-19. The protocol was immunoSEQ multiplex PCR, while the TCRdb copy is restricted to in-frame clones and leaves out a portion. The sample comprises 60,000 to 85,000 clones, around 87% of which are singletons, and 25% to 30% rests with the top ten. The sequenced sample consisted of peripheral blood. The receptor set was obtained from a woman of 80 years or more with active or convalescent COVID-19.

The genes are TRBV29-1 and TRBJ1-2; D may be TRBD1 (6 bases). CDR1 and CDR2 from the germline V gene are SQVTM and ANQGSEA. Between the trimmed V and J ends, which lost 7 bases and 4 bases, there was a span of 13 bases. The CDR3 has 12 amino acids. The CDR3 loop reads CSADDRIYGYTF. CDR3 in DNA: TGCAGCGCTGACGACAGGATCTATGGCTACACCTTC. The complete variable domain, with remaining parts taken from reference TRBV29-1 and TRBJ1-2, reads SAVISQKPSRDICQRGTSLTIQCQVDSQVTMMFWYRQQPGQSLTLIATANQGSEATYESGFVIDKFPISRPNLTFSTLTVSNMSPEDSSIYLCSADDRIYGYTFGSGTRLTVV.

The chain is built from TRBV4-1 and TRBJ1-6; D uncertain. Germline CDR1 is MGHRA and CDR2 is YSYEKL. The CDR3 contains 15 residues. Deletions cut 0 bases from V and 7 bases from J, with 10 bases between. Here the CDR3 reads CASSQDPGENSPLHF. The CDR3 bases are TGCGCCAGCAGCCAAGATCCTGGGGAGAATTCACCCCTCCACTTT.

In this sample, this clone turned up a few times. The gene calls are TRBV10-2 and TRBJ2-2, with 10 nucleotides matching TRBD1. The CDR3 consists of 16 residues. From germline, CDR1 is WSHSY and CDR2 SAAADI. Trimming cost V 6 bases and J 4 bases; bases outside gene matches: 8. CDR3 sequence (DNA): TGCGCCAGCAGACCCCCCGGGACAGGGGTCACCGGGGAGCTGTTTTTT. The encoded protein is CASRPPGTGVTGELFF.

This clone has a single count. The gene calls are TRBV25-1 and TRBJ1-4; TRBD1 matches 8 bases. Germline V CDR1 and CDR2: MGHDK, SYGVNS. The length of the CDR3 is 13 residues. V was pared by 9 bases and J by 8 bases, with 8 bases of the junction left unmatched. The DNA for the CDR3 is TGTGCCAGTCAACAGGGGGAAGGAGAAAAACTGTTTTTT. This translates into CASQQGEGEKLFF.

The CDR3 loop is CASSLAGSTGGKGYGYTF. The CDR3 bases are TGTGCCAGCAGCTTAGCGGGCTCGACAGGGGGCAAAGGATATGGCTACACCTTC. The genes are TRBV13 and TRBJ1-2; 10 nucleotides align to TRBD1. Germline lookup yields CDR1 PRHDT and CDR2 FYEKMQ (reference sequence). V lost 1 base to trimming and J lost 5 bases; unmatched junction nucleotides: 13. CDR3 size: 18 residues.

CDR3: CASSPGTANTGELFF. The CDR3 nucleotides are TGCGCCAGCAGCCCTGGGACAGCCAACACCGGGGAGCTGTTTTTT. The chain joins TRBV5-1 to TRBJ2-2; 7 bases agree with TRBD1. Germline V gene sequence: CDR1 SGHRS, CDR2 YFSETQ. The CDR3 covers 15 residues. J gave up 2 bases and V 4 bases, and 5 bases lay outside the gene matches.

The chain couples TRBV15 to TRBJ2-7; 7 nucleotides agree with TRBD1. Germline V gives CDR1 LNHNV, CDR2 YYDKDF (reference sequence). The ends lost 6 bases at V and 4 bases at J; junction bases unmatched: 6. CDR3 length: 13 residues. The CDR3 loop is CATRPTGSYEQYF. The DNA for the CDR3 is TGTGCCACCAGGCCGACAGGGTCTTACGAGCAGTACTTC.

J is TRBJ2-6 and V is TRBV9, with 10 bases fitting TRBD1. CDR3 size: 18 residues. Germline V gives CDR1 SGDLS, CDR2 YYNGEE. The trim removed 2 bases at V and 0 bases at J, leaving 5 bases unmatched. The CDR3 sequence: CASSVRTGGSSGANVLTF. The DNA of the CDR3 is TGTGCCAGCAGCGTCCGGACAGGGGGAAGCTCTGGGGCCAACGTCCTGACTTTC.

This sequence joins TRBV29-1 and TRBJ2-6, with a weak D call TRBD2 (5 bases). The V end was cut by 4 bases, the J end by 1 base, with 5 bases between. Germline V gene sequence: CDR1 SQVTM, CDR2 ANQGSEA. The CDR3 extends over 13 amino acids. DNA for the CDR3: TGCAGCGTTGCGGGGTCTGGGGCCAACGTCCTGACTTTC. It encodes CSVAGSGANVLTF.

The chain is built from TRBV9 and TRBJ2-2, with TRBD2 matching 8 bases. With 4 bases clipped from V and 4 bases from J, the junction kept 0 bases outside the gene matches. The CDR3 length is 13 residues. Germline V gene sequence: CDR1 SGDLS, CDR2 YYNGEE. The CDR3 reads CASSTSGTGELFF. The CDR3 coding sequence is TGTGCCAGCAGCACTAGCGGCACCGGGGAGCTGTTTTTT.

V and J are TRBV3-1 (or the pseudogene TRBV3-2) and TRBJ2-3; D possibly corresponds to TRBD2 (6 bases). Germline V gene data show CDR1 as LGHDT and CDR2 as YNNKEL (reference sequence). The CDR3 sequence is 15 residues long. V was trimmed by 3 bases and J by 2 bases, leaving 12 bases between them. CDR3 in DNA: TGTGCCAGCAGCCAGGTGGCGGGGCACACAGATACGCAGTATTTT. Encoded protein: CASSQVAGHTDTQYF.

V is TRBV12-3 or TRBV12-4 and J is TRBJ1-1; 9 nucleotides align to TRBD1. V lost 4 bases to trimming and J lost 10 bases; unmatched junction nucleotides: 7. This CDR3 is built from 13 residues. The CDR3 region is CASSYGTGFGAFF. The CDR3 DNA reads as TGTGCCAGCAGTTACGGGACAGGGTTTGGAGCTTTCTTT.

CDR3 residues: CASSPTSGNYGYTF. The CDR3 DNA follows: TGTGCCAGCTCACCCACTTCAGGGAACTATGGCTACACCTTC. The chain combines TRBV18 with TRBJ1-2, with a tentative D call TRBD1 (5 bases). This CDR3 contains 14 residues. Germline assignment: CDR1 KGHSH and CDR2 LQKENI. V was cut by 3 bases and J by 2 bases, with 10 bases left in between.

This chain uses TRBV18 with TRBJ1-2; D is possibly TRBD1 (5 bases). The CDR3 loop spans 15 amino acids. Germline CDR1 KGHSH, CDR2 LQKENI. The V end lost 3 bases, the J end lost 8 bases, and 19 bases lay between the germline ends. The CDR3 DNA is TGTGCCAGCTCACCCCTCGGAGGGCAGGGAAAAGGCTACACCTTC. It codes for CASSPLGGQGKGYTF.

The rearrangement joins TRBV19 to TRBJ2-5, with a possible D match to TRBD2 (6 bases). Trimming removed 7 bases at V and 2 bases at J, with 14 bases between. CDR1 is LNHDA, CDR2 SQIVND, per germline (reference sequence). The CDR3 spans 14 residues. The CDR3 DNA is TGTGCCAGTAAGGAATTCGGGAGACAAGAGACCCAGTACTTC. This sequence encodes CASKEFGRQETQYF.

The gene calls are TRBV7-2 and TRBJ2-2; TRBD2 matches 14 bases. The germline gives CDR1 SGHTA, CDR2 FQGNSA. The length of the CDR3 is 18 residues. After removal of 4 bases from V and 4 bases from J, the junction contained 8 bases not matched to a gene. The CDR3 DNA sequence: TGTGCCAGCAGCTCAATGGGACTAGCGGGGGACGGCACCGGGGAGCTGTTTTTT. It yields the protein CASSSMGLAGDGTGELFF. The full variable domain, rest sourced from reference TRBV7-2 and TRBJ2-2, is GAGVSQSPSNKVTEKGKDVELRCDPISGHTALYWYRQSLGQGLEFLIYFQGNSAPDKSGLPSDRFSAERTGGSVSTLTIQRTQQEDSAVYLCASSSMGLAGDGTGELFFGEGSRLTVL.

This sequence joins TRBV4-3 and TRBJ1-1; a possible D gene is TRBD1 (6 bases). The CDR3 loop spans 14 amino acids. The ends were cut back, 4 bases at V and 0 bases at J, with 9 bases in the middle. Germline V gene data show CDR1 as LGHNA and CDR2 as YSLEER. CDR3 DNA sequence: TGCGCCAGCAGCCGCGGACAGATGAACACTGAAGCTTTCTTT. It yields the protein CASSRGQMNTEAFF.

This chain connects TRBV11-3 to TRBJ2-7; 8 bases match TRBD2. Trimming cost V 3 bases and J 4 bases; bases outside gene matches: 8. The CDR3 has 15 amino acids. Germline V lookup: CDR1 SGHNT, CDR2 YENEEA. CDR3 in amino acids: CASSFATGGRYEQYF. The CDR3 DNA reads as TGTGCCAGCAGCTTTGCGACGGGGGGGCGGTACGAGCAGTACTTC.

The chain employs TRBV14 and TRBJ1-2; 8 bases match TRBD1. The length of the CDR3 is 14 residues. Germline CDR1 SGHDN, CDR2 FVKESK. V lost 5 bases and J lost 6; bases outside the gene matches: 8. The CDR3 DNA follows: TGTGCCAGCAGCTTTAGCACAGGGGGTGATGGCTACACCTTC. This translates into CASSFSTGGDGYTF.

V gene TRBV9 combines with J gene TRBJ2-1; D is possibly TRBD2 (6 bases). The ends were cut back, 4 bases at V and 2 bases at J, with 13 bases in the middle. The germline V gene has CDR1 SGDLS and CDR2 YYNGEE. This CDR3 comprises 15 residues. The CDR3 protein is CASSSRDWTYNEQFF. The CDR3, as DNA: TGTGCCAGCAGCTCCCGGGACTGGACCTACAATGAGCAGTTCTTC.

The CDR3 here is CASSVGMGWGQSEAFF. The CDR3 region has the DNA TGTGCCAGCAGCGTTGGTATGGGGTGGGGGCAGAGTGAAGCTTTCTTT. This rearrangement joins TRBV9 to TRBJ1-1; maybe TRBD1 (6 bases). The CDR3 covers 16 residues. Deletions cut 2 bases from V and 7 bases from J, with 21 bases between. From germline, CDR1 is SGDLS and CDR2 YYNGEE.

V and J are TRBV9 and TRBJ1-1; TRBD1 might be the D (6 bases). Trimming removed 2 bases at V and 4 bases at J, with 12 bases between. The length of the CDR3 is 14 residues. CDR1 is SGDLS, CDR2 YYNGEE, per germline. For the CDR3, the DNA is TGTGCCAGCAGCGTTTTTTTAGGGGGCACTGAAGCTTTCTTT. Translation gives CASSVFLGGTEAFF.

This chain joins TRBV7-9 and TRBJ2-5; tentative D call: TRBD1 (6 bases). Germline V gene sequence: CDR1 SEHNR, CDR2 FQNEAQ (reference sequence). The CDR3 runs 17 residues. V was clipped by 3 bases and J by 5 bases, with 22 bases between them. CDR3 residues: CASSFSTLQGSEETQYF. CDR3 nucleotides: TGTGCCAGCAGCTTCTCGACACTACAGGGATCGGAGGAGACCCAGTACTTC.

The V gene is TRBV19, the J gene TRBJ1-5; D might be TRBD1 (5 bases). Germline V CDR1 and CDR2: LNHDA, SQIVND (reference sequence). V gave up 7 bases and J gave up 4 bases, with 11 bases separating them. This CDR3 is built from 13 residues. As DNA, the CDR3 is TGTGCCAGTACGACTGGGGGGAATCAGCCCCAGCATTTT. Amino acid sequence: CASTTGGNQPQHF.

This chain joins TRBV10-3 and TRBJ1-3, with D unresolved. The CDR3 runs 16 residues. V gave up 1 base and J gave up 0 bases, with 10 bases separating them. In germline, CDR1 is ENHRY, CDR2 SYGVKD. Here the CDR3 reads CAISEFPHYSGNTIYF. The CDR3 DNA sequence: TGTGCCATCAGTGAGTTTCCCCACTACTCTGGAAACACCATATATTTT.

The chain is built from TRBV19 and TRBJ1-2; D is possibly TRBD1 (6 bases). Germline CDR1 LNHDA, CDR2 SQIVND (reference sequence). The CDR3 extends over 15 amino acids. Trimming left V 7 bases short and J 4 bases short, with 19 bases between. The CDR3 reads CASTHPPDRFYGYTF. The CDR3 bases are TGTGCCAGTACCCACCCCCCGGACAGATTCTATGGCTACACCTTC. Using reference TRBV19 and TRBJ1-2 for the parts outside the CDR3, the full variable domain is DGGITQSPKYLFRKEGQNVTLSCEQNLNHDAMYWYRQDPGQGLRLIYYSQIVNDFQKGDIAEGYSVSREKKESFPLTVTSAQKNPTAFYLCASTHPPDRFYGYTFGSGTRLTVV.

The V call is TRBV11-2, the J call TRBJ1-3, with a possible D match to TRBD1 (5 bases). V was cut by 4 bases and J by 3 bases, with 10 bases left in between. The CDR3 is 14 residues long. From germline, CDR1 is SGHAT and CDR2 FQNNGV. The CDR3, as DNA: TGTGCCAGCAGCTCTAGTACAGGTGGAAACACCATATATTTT. It yields the protein CASSSSTGGNTIYF.

This chain joins TRBV4-3 and TRBJ2-2; a weak D match, TRBD1 (6 bases). Deletions cut 1 base from V and 3 bases from J, with 15 bases between. CDR1 is LGHNA and CDR2 is YSLEER in the germline V gene. CDR3 length: 17 residues. The DNA for the CDR3 is TGCGCCAGCAGCCAAGTAACAGGGAGAGCAGACACCGGGGAGCTGTTTTTT. This codes for CASSQVTGRADTGELFF.